The rows below give T cell receptor beta chains drawn from one sample of a study of shared clonotypes between healthy human individuals. Assay: immunoSEQ multiplex PCR; the TCRdb copy retains only in-frame clones and omits some. The sample lists 550,000 to 600,000 clones, roughly 98% occurring once. The sequenced material came from naive CD8+ T cells sorted from blood. These receptors all stem from a man aged 25-45 years in good health. Both conserved end residues are part of each CDR3. A D gene is named only where the DNA matches it firmly. Size is stated for part of the rows, as once, few or many counts, or as a class when the clone is expanded.

v_gene	j_gene	d_gene	abundance	CDR3aa	CDR3nt
TRBV9	TRBJ1-2	.	.	CASSGTQDGYTF	TGTGCCAGCAGCGGGACGCAGGATGGCTACACCTTC
TRBV6-5	TRBJ2-3	TRBD2	.	CASAAAGDTDTQYF	TGTGCCAGCGCGGCAGCGGGAGACACAGATACGCAGTATTTT
TRBV27	TRBJ1-1	.	.	CASGRVTEAFF	TGTGCCAGCGGTAGAGTCACTGAAGCTTTCTTT
TRBV7-9	TRBJ1-3	.	.	CASSSYREVGNTIYF	TGTGCCAGCAGCTCCTACAGGGAGGTTGGAAACACCATATATTTT
TRBV6-5	TRBJ2-1	TRBD2	once	CASSSGTSAYNEQFF	TGTGCCAGCAGTTCCGGGACTAGCGCATACAATGAGCAGTTCTTC
TRBV27	TRBJ2-3	.	.	CASSTRGALGTDTQYF	TGTGCCAGCAGTACCAGGGGGGCGCTTGGCACAGATACGCAGTATTTT
TRBV7-9	TRBJ2-7	.	.	CASSQDNSYEQYF	TGTGCCAGCAGCCAGGACAACTCCTACGAGCAGTACTTC
TRBV27	TRBJ2-7	.	once	CASIVRTRRGSYEQYF	TGTGCCAGCATTGTTCGGACCAGGCGGGGTAGCTACGAGCAGTACTTC
TRBV29-1	TRBJ2-3	TRBD2	.	CSVEFWATSGKMALSQYF	TGCAGCGTTGAATTCTGGGCGACTAGCGGGAAGATGGCGTTGTCGCAGTATTTT
TRBV7-9	TRBJ1-5	.	.	CASSLGGWPQHF	TGTGCCAGCAGCTTAGGGGGGTGGCCCCAGCATTTT
TRBV7-7	TRBJ2-1	TRBD2	.	CASSPGLAGETDEQFF	TGTGCCAGCAGCCCGGGACTAGCGGGAGAGACCGATGAGCAGTTCTTC
TRBV7-2	TRBJ2-7	TRBD2	.	CASSQPGGGLAGDKGEQYF	TGTGCCAGCAGTCAACCCGGCGGTGGGCTAGCGGGAGATAAGGGCGAGCAGTACTTC
TRBV12-5	TRBJ2-7	.	.	CASGLVLRTPPYEQYF	TGTGCTAGTGGTTTGGTCCTAAGGACGCCACCCTACGAGCAGTACTTC
TRBV7-9	TRBJ2-1	.	.	CASSFSQYEQFF	TGTGCCAGCAGCTTTTCCCAGTATGAGCAGTTCTTC
TRBV28	TRBJ1-5	.	once	CASSLTGTGQPQHF	TGTGCCAGCAGCCTAACAGGGACCGGTCAGCCCCAGCATTTT
TRBV10-3	TRBJ1-1	TRBD1	.	CAISEDRGLNTEAFF	TGTGCCATCAGTGAGGACAGGGGCCTGAACACTGAAGCTTTCTTT
TRBV29-1	TRBJ1-5	.	.	CSVAPGAAQPQHF	TGCAGCGTTGCTCCAGGGGCGGCTCAGCCCCAGCATTTT
TRBV9	TRBJ1-2	.	.	CASSVSGHGYTF	TGTGCCAGCAGCGTCAGCGGGCATGGCTACACCTTC
TRBV7-9	TRBJ2-1	TRBD1	.	CASSMGTAPNEQFF	TGTGCCAGCAGCATGGGGACAGCCCCCAACGAGCAGTTCTTC
TRBV11-2	TRBJ2-7	.	.	CASSLDTNYEQYF	TGTGCCAGCAGCTTAGACACAAACTACGAGCAGTACTTC
TRBV5-5	TRBJ2-1	TRBD2	.	CASSLVRALAGDFDEQFF	TGTGCCAGCAGCTTGGTTCGTGCACTAGCGGGAGATTTCGATGAGCAGTTCTTC
TRBV7-9	TRBJ2-3	TRBD2	.	CASGAGALTDTQYF	TGTGCCAGCGGGGCGGGAGCGCTCACAGATACGCAGTATTTT
TRBV27	TRBJ2-7	TRBD1	.	CASSSGTGLSYEQYF	TGTGCCAGCAGTTCCGGGACAGGTCTCTCCTACGAGCAGTACTTC
TRBV9	TRBJ2-7	TRBD1	once	CASSGYQSDRGTYEQYF	TGTGCCAGCAGCGGCTACCAATCGGACAGGGGGACCTACGAGCAGTACTTC
TRBV27	TRBJ2-7	TRBD2	.	CASSFGSGGSYEQYF	TGTGCCAGCAGTTTTGGTAGCGGGGGCTCCTACGAGCAGTACTTC
TRBV2	TRBJ1-2	.	.	CASSEDLRLVDDLYGYTF	TGTGCCAGCAGTGAAGACTTGAGGCTTGTGGACGATCTCTATGGCTACACCTTC
TRBV10-2	TRBJ2-2	TRBD2	.	CASLVGLAGDTGELFF	TGCGCCAGTCTTGTAGGACTAGCGGGAGACACCGGGGAGCTGTTTTTT
TRBV10-2	TRBJ2-1	.	.	CASSDDSYNEQFF	TGCGCCAGCAGTGACGACTCTTACAATGAGCAGTTCTTC
TRBV6-5	TRBJ2-1	.	.	CASSLGGSEQFF	TGTGCCAGCAGCCTGGGGGGCTCTGAGCAGTTCTTC
TRBV7-9	TRBJ2-1	.	.	CASSLLASSADNEQFF	TGTGCCAGCAGCCTATTAGCCTCCTCTGCCGACAATGAGCAGTTCTTC
TRBV7-9	TRBJ2-7	.	.	CASSLFREQYF	TGTGCCAGCAGCTTATTTCGGGAGCAGTACTTC
TRBV7-2	TRBJ2-1	.	.	CASSLGASTEQFF	TGTGCCAGCAGCTTAGGGGCTAGCACGGAGCAGTTCTTC
TRBV5-1	TRBJ2-3	.	.	CASSLDGAVALDTQYF	TGCGCCAGCAGCTTGGACGGCGCGGTGGCGTTGGATACGCAGTATTTT